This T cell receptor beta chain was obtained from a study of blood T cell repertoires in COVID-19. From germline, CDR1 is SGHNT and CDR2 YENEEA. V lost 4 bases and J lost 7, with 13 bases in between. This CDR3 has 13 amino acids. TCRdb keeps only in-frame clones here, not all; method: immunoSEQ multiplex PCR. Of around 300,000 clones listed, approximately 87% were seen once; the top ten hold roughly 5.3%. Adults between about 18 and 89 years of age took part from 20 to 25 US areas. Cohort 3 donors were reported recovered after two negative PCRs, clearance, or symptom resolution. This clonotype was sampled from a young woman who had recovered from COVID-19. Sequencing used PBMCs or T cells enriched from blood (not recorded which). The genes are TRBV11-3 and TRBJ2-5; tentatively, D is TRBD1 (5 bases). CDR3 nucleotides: TGTGCCAGCAGCTCAGGGCTATTAGGGACCCAGTACTTC. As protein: CASSSGLLGTQYF.